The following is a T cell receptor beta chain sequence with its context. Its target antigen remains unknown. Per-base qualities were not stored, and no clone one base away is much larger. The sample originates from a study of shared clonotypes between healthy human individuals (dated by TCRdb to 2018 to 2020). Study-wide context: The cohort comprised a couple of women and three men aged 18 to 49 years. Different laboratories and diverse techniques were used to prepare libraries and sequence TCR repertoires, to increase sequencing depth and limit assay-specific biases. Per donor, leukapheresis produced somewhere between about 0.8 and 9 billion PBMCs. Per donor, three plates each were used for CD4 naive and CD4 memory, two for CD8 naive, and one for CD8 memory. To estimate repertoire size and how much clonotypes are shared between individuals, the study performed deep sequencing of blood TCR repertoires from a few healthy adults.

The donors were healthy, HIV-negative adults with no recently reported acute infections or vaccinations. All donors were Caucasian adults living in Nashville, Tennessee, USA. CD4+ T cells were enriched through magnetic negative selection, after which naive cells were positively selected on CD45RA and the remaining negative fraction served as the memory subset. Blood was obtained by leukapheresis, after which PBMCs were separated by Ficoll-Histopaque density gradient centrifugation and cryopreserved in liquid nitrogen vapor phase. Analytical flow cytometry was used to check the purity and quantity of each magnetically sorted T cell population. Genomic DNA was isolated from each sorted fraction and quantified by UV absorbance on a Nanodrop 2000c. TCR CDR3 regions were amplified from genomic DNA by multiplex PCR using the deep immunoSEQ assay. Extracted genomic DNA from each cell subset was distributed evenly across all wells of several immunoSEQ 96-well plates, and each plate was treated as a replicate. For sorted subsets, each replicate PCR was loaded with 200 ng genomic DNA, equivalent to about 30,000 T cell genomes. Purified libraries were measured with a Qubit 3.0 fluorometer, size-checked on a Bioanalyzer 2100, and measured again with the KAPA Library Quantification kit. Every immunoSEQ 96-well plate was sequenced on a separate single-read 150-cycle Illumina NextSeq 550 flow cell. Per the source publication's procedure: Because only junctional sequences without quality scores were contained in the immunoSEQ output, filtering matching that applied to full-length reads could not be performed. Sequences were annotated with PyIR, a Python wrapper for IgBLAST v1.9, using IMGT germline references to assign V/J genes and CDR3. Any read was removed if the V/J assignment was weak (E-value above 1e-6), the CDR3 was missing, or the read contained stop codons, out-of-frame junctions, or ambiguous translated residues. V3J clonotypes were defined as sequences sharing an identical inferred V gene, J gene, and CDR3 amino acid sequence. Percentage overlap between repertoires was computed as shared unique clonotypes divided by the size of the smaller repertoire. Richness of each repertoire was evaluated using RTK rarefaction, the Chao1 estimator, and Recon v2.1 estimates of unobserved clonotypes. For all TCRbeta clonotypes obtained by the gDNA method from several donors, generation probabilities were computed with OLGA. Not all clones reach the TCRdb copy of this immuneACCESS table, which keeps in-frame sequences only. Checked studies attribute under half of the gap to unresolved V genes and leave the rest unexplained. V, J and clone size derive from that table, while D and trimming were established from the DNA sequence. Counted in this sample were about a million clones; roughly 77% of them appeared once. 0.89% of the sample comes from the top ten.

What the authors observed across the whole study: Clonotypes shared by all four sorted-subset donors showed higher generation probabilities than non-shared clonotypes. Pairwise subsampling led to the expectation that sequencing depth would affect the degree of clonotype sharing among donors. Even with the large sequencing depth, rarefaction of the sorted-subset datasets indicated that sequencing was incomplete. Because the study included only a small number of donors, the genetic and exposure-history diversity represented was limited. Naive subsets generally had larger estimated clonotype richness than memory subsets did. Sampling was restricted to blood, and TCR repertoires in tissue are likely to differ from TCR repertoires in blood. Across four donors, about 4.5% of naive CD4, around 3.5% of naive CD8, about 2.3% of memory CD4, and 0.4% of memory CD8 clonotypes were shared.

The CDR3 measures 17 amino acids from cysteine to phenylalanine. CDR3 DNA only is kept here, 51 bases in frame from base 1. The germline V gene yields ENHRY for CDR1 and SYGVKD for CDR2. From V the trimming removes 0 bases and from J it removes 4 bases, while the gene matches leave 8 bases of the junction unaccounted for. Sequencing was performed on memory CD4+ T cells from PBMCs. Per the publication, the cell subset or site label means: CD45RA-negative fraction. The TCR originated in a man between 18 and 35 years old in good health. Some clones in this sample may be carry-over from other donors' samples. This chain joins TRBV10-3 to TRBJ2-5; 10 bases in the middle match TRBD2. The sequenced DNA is TGTGCCATCAGTGAGTCGGCTAGCGGGAGTTCGGGAGAGACCCAGTACTTC. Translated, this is CAISESASGSSGETQYF.